This T cell receptor beta chain derives from a study of T-cell reconstitution after alpha-beta-depleted transplantation in children. As it was prepared, the TCRbeta library received unique molecular identifiers. TCRdb redid the calling of the PCR reads with MiXCR, one entry per CDR3 protein. Here the sample spans around 92,000 distinct CDR3 sequences, roughly an eighth being singletons. Trimming pared 6 bases from V and 1 base from J, leaving 7 bases between. The germline V gene has CDR1 SGHRS and CDR2 YFSETQ. CDR3 length: 12 amino acids. Many counts were recorded for this clonotype. The TCR sequence derives from a human donor who donated a stem cell graft to a child with inherited bone marrow failure. This sample comprised PBMCs from the stem cell graft donor, obtained from the stem cell graft. The J gene is TRBJ1-1, the V gene TRBV5-1; the D gene is possibly TRBD1 (5 bases). The CDR3 protein is CASMGGNTEAFF. DNA of the CDR3: TGCGCCAGCATGGGGGGGAACACTGAAGCTTTCTTT.